This section outlines one TCR beta chain sequence together with its context. Its antigen is not known. Other DNA sequences in the sample encode the same CDR3. The V gene's germline CDR1 is MDHEN and CDR2 SYDVKM. The CDR3 contains 14 residues. The trim removed 6 bases at V and 2 bases at J, leaving 5 bases unmatched. Time point of the sample: baseline, week 1 (first vaccination visit). Treatment defined: pre-vaccination baseline after standard-of-care therapy. These data are taken from a study of a mutant IDH1 vaccine in newly diagnosed glioma. Whole-study context: Treated individuals were about 60% male and about 38% female, averaging 40.4 years of age. Earlier care involved radiotherapy, temozolomide, or both, and the majority received both. Notes on the study in general: Seemingly, top peripheral T cell clonotype changes bore no relation to pseudoprogression.

Libraries were prepared by immunoSEQ multiplex PCR; TCRdb keeps only in-frame clonotypes and omits some of them. Seen here are about 96,000 clones, about 80% observed once, and the top ten hold 7% to 9%. This specimen consisted of PBMCs, obtained from a glioma patient treated with radiotherapy, temozolomide or both. The clonotype comes from a man aged 35 to 55 with glioma. The genes are TRBV28 and TRBJ2-7; 9 positions agree with TRBD1. The CDR3 DNA is TGTGCCAGCAGCTCGGGACAGGGAACCTACGAGCAGTACTTC. This sequence encodes CASSSGQGTYEQYF.